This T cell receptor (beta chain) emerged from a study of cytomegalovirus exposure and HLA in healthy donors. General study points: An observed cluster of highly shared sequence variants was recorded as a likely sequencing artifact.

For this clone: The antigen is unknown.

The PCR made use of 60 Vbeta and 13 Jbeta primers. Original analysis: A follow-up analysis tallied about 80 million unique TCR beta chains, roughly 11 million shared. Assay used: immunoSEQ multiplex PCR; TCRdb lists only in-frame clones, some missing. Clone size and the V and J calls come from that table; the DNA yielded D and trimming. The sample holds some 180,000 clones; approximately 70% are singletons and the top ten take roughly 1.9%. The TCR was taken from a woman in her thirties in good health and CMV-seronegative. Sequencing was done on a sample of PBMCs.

CDR3 sequence (DNA): TGTGCCAGCAGCTCGGGACTAGCGGAGACCCAGTACTTC. Amino acid sequence: CASSSGLAETQYF. V is TRBV7-3 and J is TRBJ2-5, with 10 nucleotides matching TRBD2. The CDR3 totals 13 residues. The ends lost 4 bases at V and 5 bases at J; junction bases unmatched: 1. Germline V CDR1 and CDR2: SGHTA, FQGTGA.